These 20 T cell receptor beta chains originate from one sample sequenced in a study of human T cells and chemical hapten exposure. Each CDR3 protein gets one entry after TCRdb re-called the RACE reads with MiXCR. The table shows some 400,000 distinct CDR3 sequences, with around 5% occurring only once. This sample's time point: patch test 1, 2 weeks after DPC sensitization. As for treatment: therapeutic diphenylcyclopropenone sensitization with weekly scalp DPC. Sequencing used whole blood, obtained in connection with sensitization to the hapten diphenylcyclopropenone (DPC). These receptor sequences come from a woman in her forties or fifties with alopecia areata. Some clones in this sample may be carry-over from other donors' samples.

In its sample, this clonotype was seen many times. The V gene is TRBV12-3 or TRBV12-4, the J gene TRBJ2-7, with TRBD2 as a possible D gene (6 bases). The CDR3 totals 16 residues. V was shortened by 5 bases and J by 1 base, with 18 bases between the two germline ends. The CDR3 loop reads CASSLPLWGESYEQYF. The CDR3 DNA reads as TGTGCCAGCAGTCTCCCGTTGTGGGGGGAGTCCTACGAGCAGTACTTC.

The table lists this clonotype with a few counts. This rearrangement joins TRBV2 to TRBJ1-6; D is ambiguous. This CDR3 comprises 18 residues. The germline V gene has CDR1 SNHLY and CDR2 FYNNEI. V was pared by 4 bases and J by 5 bases, with 21 bases between. The CDR3 coding sequence is TGTGCCAGCAGTGGGAGACAAGACCGTTTCCGGAATAATTCACCCCTCCACTTT. Its protein product is CASSGRQDRFRNNSPLHF.

This clonotype was counted only a few times. The CDR3 DNA follows: TGTGCCAGCAGCCAAACTAGCAAGGACGAGCAGTACTTC. Its protein product is CASSQTSKDEQYF. The chain joins TRBV3-1 to TRBJ2-7; D possibly corresponds to TRBD2 (6 bases). The CDR3 covers 13 residues. CDR1 LGHDT and CDR2 YNNKEL come from the germline V gene (reference sequence). Deletions cut 2 bases from V and 5 bases from J, with 10 bases between.

This clonotype was counted between two and nine times. The V gene is TRBV28, the J gene TRBJ2-1; D gene unclear. CDR1 is MDHEN and CDR2 is SYDVKM in the germline V gene. This CDR3 comprises 15 residues. The germline V and J ends were trimmed by 5 bases and 3 bases, with 14 bases remaining between them. This CDR3 is CASSHPEGFYNEQFF. For the CDR3, the DNA is TGTGCCAGCAGTCATCCAGAAGGCTTCTACAATGAGCAGTTCTTC.

This clonotype was counted ten times or more. The chain is built from TRBV5-1 and TRBJ1-1; 10 bases line up with TRBD1. The CDR3 contains 14 residues. Germline CDR1 is SGHRS and CDR2 is YFSETQ. The V and J ends lost 3 bases and 8 bases, in that order; junction bases with no gene match: 7. Here the CDR3 reads CASSSPGQGSEAFF. CDR3 nucleotides: TGCGCCAGCAGCTCGCCGGGACAGGGGTCGGAAGCTTTCTTT.

This clonotype was observed at least ten times. The rearrangement links TRBV7-2 to TRBJ2-4; D possibly corresponds to TRBD1 (5 bases). Trimming stripped 1 base from V and 1 base from J, with 11 bases between. Looked up from germline, CDR1 is SGHTA and CDR2 is FQGNSA. The CDR3 contains 16 residues. The CDR3 DNA sequence: TGTGCCAGCAGCTTAGAGATGGGGCTGGCCAAAAACATTCAGTACTTC. It codes for CASSLEMGLAKNIQYF. Looking up the rest from reference TRBV7-2 and TRBJ2-4 gives the full variable domain: GAGVSQSPSNKVTEKGKDVELRCDPISGHTALYWYRQSLGQGLEFLIYFQGNSAPDKSGLPSDRFSAERTGGSVSTLTIQRTQQEDSAVYLCASSLEMGLAKNIQYFGAGTRLSVL.

For this clonotype: At one end the junction does not follow the germline gene, possibly because of a read error. The chain employs TRBV18 and TRBJ2-3; D gene ambiguous. The CDR3 totals 14 residues. Per the germline V gene, CDR1 is KGHSH and CDR2 is LQKENI. The CDR3 is CASTPPASTDTQYF. CDR3 nucleotides: TGTGCCAGCACACCACCCGCTAGCACAGATACGCAGTATTTT.

This clonotype was seen repeatedly, ten times or more. V usage is TRBV20-1 and J usage is TRBJ1-4; D ambiguous. V lost 3 bases to trimming and J lost 5 bases, with 10 bases between them. Germline V gene lookup returns CDR1 DFQATT and CDR2 SNEGSKA (reference sequence). The CDR3 is made up of 13 amino acids. The CDR3 coding sequence is TGCAGTGCTAGTCTCCTAACCAATGAAAAACTGTTTTTT. As protein: CSASLLTNEKLFF.

V gene TRBV12-3 or TRBV12-4 combines with J gene TRBJ2-5, with D possibly being TRBD2 (5 bases). Trimming cost V 6 bases and J 7 bases, with 15 bases left between them. CDR3 length equals 13 residues. DNA of the CDR3: TGTGCCAGCAGCTCTGTCCTAGCAGGGACCCAGTACTTC. Translated, it gives CASSSVLAGTQYF.

This clonotype was seen more than once but under ten times. CDR3 residues: CASSLRNYGYTF. For the CDR3, the DNA is TGTGCCAGCAGTTTAAGAAACTATGGCTACACCTTC. The chain carries TRBV12-3 or TRBV12-4 and TRBJ1-2; D is unclear. V lost 2 bases and J 2 bases, leaving 3 bases between the germline ends. The CDR3 covers 12 residues.

This clonotype was detected many times. At one end, the junction sequence differs from germline, possibly due to a read error. The chain is built from TRBV3-1 and TRBJ2-7; D perhaps matches TRBD2 (6 bases). Per the germline V gene, CDR1 is LGHDT and CDR2 is YNNKEL (reference sequence). CDR3 length: 13 residues. In DNA, the CDR3 is TGTGCCAGCAGCCTCGGGGACTCCCACGAGCAGTACTTC. Its protein product is CASSLGDSHEQYF.

This clonotype was counted ten times or more. The J gene is TRBJ2-1, the V gene TRBV9; D gene uncertain. CDR1 and CDR2 from the germline V gene are SGDLS and YYNGEE. The CDR3 is 16 residues long. With 3 bases removed from V and 8 bases from J, the gap between germline ends came to 21 bases. CDR3 bases: TGTGCCAGCAGCGCCCCTCCGGCTGCCCCTAGGGATGAGCAGTTCTTC. This sequence encodes CASSAPPAAPRDEQFF. The full variable domain, in which reference TRBV9 and TRBJ2-1 provide the parts outside the CDR3, is DSGVTQTPKHLITATGQRVTLRCSPRSGDLSVYWYQQSLDQGLQFLIQYYNGEERAKGNILERFSAQQFPDLHSELNLSSLELGDSALYFCASSAPPAAPRDEQFFGPGTRLTVL.

This clonotype was counted at least ten times. The V and J genes are TRBV12-3 or TRBV12-4 and TRBJ1-4; D uncertain. V was trimmed by 5 bases and J by 5 bases, leaving 15 bases between them. The CDR3 length is 15 residues. The CDR3 DNA follows: TGTGCCAGCAGTCTCTCCCGGGCTGACAATGAAAAACTGTTTTTT. It translates to CASSLSRADNEKLFF.

The sample holds many counts of this clonotype. The chain recombines TRBV12-3 or TRBV12-4 with TRBJ2-7; possible D gene TRBD1, 7 bases. The V end lost 5 bases, the J end lost 5 bases, and 16 bases lay between the germline ends. The CDR3 spans 14 residues. As DNA, the CDR3 is TGTGCCAGCAGTCCCGTGGAGGGGGCCCACGAGCAGTACTTC. Translating it yields CASSPVEGAHEQYF.

The DNA of the CDR3 is TGCAGTGCTAGAGGAGAAGGGGCAGGGGGCGCAGGCAATCAGCCCCAGCATTTT. Its protein product is CSARGEGAGGAGNQPQHF. This chain links TRBV20-1 with TRBJ1-5, with 8 bases that match TRBD1. The CDR3 extends over 18 amino acids. Trimming at V came to 1 base and at J to 2 bases, leaving 13 bases not matched to a gene. CDR1 is DFQATT, CDR2 SNEGSKA, per germline (reference sequence).

The genes are TRBV7-9 and TRBJ1-4; D is possibly TRBD1 (6 bases). Germline CDR1 is SEHNR and CDR2 is FQNEAQ (reference sequence). Trimming shortened V by 0 bases and J by 5 bases, and 10 bases separated the two germline ends. The CDR3 has 15 residues. Here the CDR3 reads CASSLARQANEKLFF. The DNA of the CDR3 is TGTGCCAGCAGCTTAGCCAGACAGGCGAATGAAAAACTGTTTTTT.

This clonotype was counted only a few times. This chain uses TRBV29-1 with TRBJ2-3; the D gene is possibly TRBD1 (5 bases). This CDR3 contains 15 residues. The V end was cut by 3 bases, the J end by 4 bases, with 17 bases between. Germline V gene data show CDR1 as SQVTM and CDR2 as ANQGSEA. The CDR3 reads CSVDTTGERADTQYF. The CDR3 DNA reads as TGCAGCGTTGATACAACAGGAGAACGGGCAGATACGCAGTATTTT.

This clonotype was found many times. CDR3 sequence reads: CASSMPPEQWNTEAFF. CDR3 nucleotides: TGTGCCAGCAGCATGCCGCCGGAGCAGTGGAACACTGAAGCTTTCTTT. V usage is TRBV7-2 and J usage is TRBJ1-1; D gene unclear. V was pared by 5 bases and J by 1 base, with 17 bases between. The CDR3 has 16 amino acids. Germline CDR1 and CDR2: SGHTA and FQGNSA. Full variable domain (outside the CDR3, taken from reference TRBV7-2 and TRBJ1-1): GAGVSQSPSNKVTEKGKDVELRCDPISGHTALYWYRQSLGQGLEFLIYFQGNSAPDKSGLPSDRFSAERTGGSVSTLTIQRTQQEDSAVYLCASSMPPEQWNTEAFFGQGTRLTVV.

The J gene is TRBJ2-4, the V gene TRBV19, with a possible D match to TRBD1 (6 bases). This CDR3 has 16 amino acids. V was clipped by 2 bases and J by 1 base, with 12 bases between them. Germline V CDR1 and CDR2: LNHDA, SQIVND (reference sequence). The CDR3 spells CASSISWDMAKNIQYF. CDR3 in DNA: TGTGCCAGTAGTATATCCTGGGACATGGCCAAAAACATTCAGTACTTC.

This clonotype was counted only a few times. This chain joins TRBV27 and TRBJ2-2; 8 bases are shared with TRBD2. V shed 3 bases, J shed 4 bases, and the junction held 10 bases outside the gene matches. The CDR3 runs to 17 residues. Looked up from germline, CDR1 is MNHEY and CDR2 is SMNVEV (reference sequence). In DNA form, the CDR3 reads TGTGCCAGCAGTTTTTGGCCCGGGGGGGGTCGCACCGGGGAGCTGTTTTTT. Protein: CASSFWPGGGRTGELFF.